These T cell receptor beta chains were read from a single sample in a study of T cell repertoires in cytomegalovirus infection. TCRdb redid the calling of the reads with MiXCR, one entry per CDR3 protein. The data contain around 710,000 distinct CDR3 sequences, roughly 28% of them singletons. These receptors have no known antigen. The sequencing here drew on cultured CD8+ T cells from PBMCs, taken from culture after CMV antigen stimulation. These receptors all stem from a human donor in good health (CMV status not recorded). Some clones in this sample may be carry-over from other donors' samples. The CDR3 runs from the conserved cysteine through the conserved F or W. A D gene is named only where the DNA matches it firmly. Clone size is stated in some rows and not others, as once, few, many or a class when expanded.

many	TRBV6-2/TRBV6-3	-	TRBJ2-3	TGTGCCAGCACCGATGACACAGATACGCAGTATTTT	CASTDDTDTQYF
few	TRBV10-3	TRBD1	TRBJ1-2	TGTGCCATCAGTCTCGGACAGGGGAAAACTGATGGCTACACCTTC	CAISLGQGKTDGYTF
few	TRBV29-1	TRBD1	TRBJ2-1	TGCAGCGTTTCCGGGACAGGGCACAATGAGCAGTTCTTC	CSVSGTGHNEQFF
few	TRBV7-2	TRBD1	TRBJ2-6	TGTGCCAGCAGCTTAGCAGGGGGCGGCTCTGGGGCCAACGTCCTGACTTTC	CASSLAGGGSGANVLTF
many	TRBV7-8	TRBD1	TRBJ1-1	TGTGCCAGCAGCTCTCGGACAGGGTGGACTGAAGCTTTCTTT	CASSSRTGWTEAFF
-	TRBV7-9	-	TRBJ1-1	TGTGCCAGCAGCGTAAAACAGGGCGCGAACACTGAAGCTTTCTTT	CASSVKQGANTEAFF
once	TRBV9	-	TRBJ2-5	TGTGCCAGCAGCGTCGCAGGGCGGCAAGAGACCCAGTACTTC	CASSVAGRQETQYF
few	TRBV28	-	TRBJ2-2	TGTGCCAGCAGTATACGACAGTACACCGGGGAGCTGTTTTTT	CASSIRQYTGELFF
few	TRBV15	-	TRBJ1-1	TGTGCCACCAGCAGAGAGGAGCAGTTGAACACTGAAGCTTTCTTT	CATSREEQLNTEAFF
-	TRBV7-6	TRBD1	TRBJ2-5	TGTGCCAGCAGCTCCACCGGGACAGAAGACCAAGAGACCCAGTACTTC	CASSSTGTEDQETQYF
-	TRBV13	TRBD2	TRBJ2-5	TGTGCCAGCAGCTTCACTAGCGGGGGGGCCGGAGAGACCCAGTACTTC	CASSFTSGGAGETQYF
few	TRBV4-2	-	TRBJ2-3	TGTGCCAGCAGCCGGGCTGTGGTTGGAAGCCTCACAGATACGCAGTATTTT	CASSRAVVGSLTDTQYF
many	TRBV12-3/TRBV12-4	TRBD2	TRBJ2-5	TGTGCCAGCAGTTCCTTCCGACTAGCGGAAGAGACCCAGTACTTC	CASSSFRLAEETQYF
many	TRBV7-2	-	TRBJ2-7	TGTGCCAGCAGCTTTACCGGAGGCCGGCTGGGCGAGCAGTACTTC	CASSFTGGRLGEQYF
-	TRBV14	-	TRBJ1-2	TGTGCCAGCAGCCGGGAGGGGCAGAGCCCTCTATCCGGCTACACCTTC	CASSREGQSPLSGYTF
-	TRBV5-1	-	TRBJ2-2	TGCGCCAGCAGTTCCGCGAGGAACGGGGAGCTGTTTTTT	CASSSARNGELFF
few	TRBV7-9	TRBD1	TRBJ2-4	TGTGCCAGCAGCTCGCACAGGGGGTCGCTAGCCAAAAACATTCAGTACTTC	CASSSHRGSLAKNIQYF
few	TRBV6-2/TRBV6-3	TRBD2	TRBJ2-1	TGTGCCAGCAGTTTCTACCTGGGCGGGGGGACGAATGAGCAGTTCTTC	CASSFYLGGGTNEQFF
many	TRBV12-3/TRBV12-4	-	TRBJ2-2	TGTGCCATTTCACGGGGGGCTGCCGGGGAGCTGTTTTTT	CAISRGAAGELFF
-	TRBV5-1	-	TRBJ2-7	TGCGCCAGCAGCAATATATGGACCTACGAGCAGTACTTC	CASSNIWTYEQYF
many	TRBV12-3/TRBV12-4	-	TRBJ1-1	TGTGCCAGCAGTTTAAAGGGGCACACTGAAGCTTTCTTT	CASSLKGHTEAFF
-	TRBV4-2	-	TRBJ1-1	TGTGCCAGCAGCCAAAACAGGGCCGTGGACTCTGAAGCTTTCTTT	CASSQNRAVDSEAFF
-	TRBV20-1	TRBD2	TRBJ2-3	TGCAGTGCTAGAACCCGGACTAGCGAGGATAGGGATACGCAGTATTTT	CSARTRTSEDRDTQYF
-	TRBV2	-	TRBJ1-1	TGTGCCAGCGCGGGACGCACTGAAGCTTTCTTT	CASAGRTEAFF
few	TRBV6-5	-	TRBJ2-5	TGTGCCAGCAGTCAACCGACTGGCTCCGAAGAGACCCAGTACTTC	CASSQPTGSEETQYF
few	TRBV3-1	TRBD1	TRBJ2-7	TGTGCCAGCGCCGCCCCTCAGGGGGCTGGAGACGAGCAGTACTTC	CASAAPQGAGDEQYF
-	TRBV5-1	-	TRBJ2-5	TGCGCCAGCAGCTCCTCCCGGACACTTACCACCTTCCAAGAGACCCAGTACTTC	CASSSSRTLTTFQETQYF
-	TRBV24-1	TRBD2	TRBJ2-5	TGTGCCACCAGTGATTTGGGCGGGGGGGCCCTGGAGACCCAGTACTTC	CATSDLGGGALETQYF